The 18 T cell receptor beta chains below were found in one sample sequenced in a study of cytomegalovirus exposure and HLA in healthy donors (dated by TCRdb to the late 2010s). Receptors were amplified or captured by the immunoSEQ multiplex PCR assay. The table was pulled from immuneACCESS by TCRdb, which kept in-frame rearrangements only. Such tables lose some clones; where checked, under half of the loss comes from unresolved V genes, and the rest has no known cause. Counted in this sample were about 130,000 clones; 80% to 90% of them appeared once. More than 0.95% of the sample belongs to the ten largest clones. Input material: PBMCs. The receptors here all came from a woman aged 18-30 years in good health and CMV-seronegative.

The genes are TRBV19 and TRBJ2-2, with a weak D call TRBD2 (6 bases). V was shortened by 6 bases and J by 4 bases, with 12 bases between the two germline ends. The CDR3 runs 14 residues. Germline V CDR1 and CDR2: LNHDA, SQIVND (reference sequence). The DNA of the CDR3 is TGTGCCAGTAGCCCATGGGGGGTCACCGGGGAGCTGTTTTTT. This sequence encodes CASSPWGVTGELFF.

This clone was observed a few times. The chain joins TRBV7-6 to TRBJ2-7; TRBD2 might be the D (5 bases). Trimming took 4 bases from V and 5 from J, leaving 12 bases between them. Per germline, CDR1 SGHVS and CDR2 FNYEAQ. The CDR3 loop spans 13 amino acids. For the CDR3, the DNA is TGTGCCAGCAGCTACGGGGTATTCGACGAGCAGTACTTC. This gives the protein CASSYGVFDEQYF.

This chain joins TRBV7-9 and TRBJ1-2; TRBD1 might be the D (5 bases). The germline V gene has CDR1 SEHNR and CDR2 FQNEAQ (reference sequence). This CDR3 is built from 17 residues. The V and J ends lost 3 bases and 4 bases respectively, with 21 bases between them. CDR3 in amino acids: CASSFLKVQGRSYGYTF. CDR3 sequence (DNA): TGTGCCAGCAGCTTCCTCAAAGTCCAGGGCCGGAGCTATGGCTACACCTTC.

J is TRBJ1-4 and V is TRBV6-5; D gene ambiguous. Germline values: CDR1 MNHEY, CDR2 SVGAGI. This CDR3 region has 15 residues. With 5 bases removed from V and 1 base from J, the gap between germline ends came to 11 bases. CDR3 in DNA: TGTGCCAGCAGTACCCGACTGAGAACTAATGAAAAACTGTTTTTT. It translates to CASSTRLRTNEKLFF.

The rearrangement links TRBV5-1 to TRBJ2-1, with 8 bases that match TRBD2. Trimming took 0 bases from V and 1 from J; bases not matched to a gene: 3. The CDR3 consists of 16 residues. Per the germline V gene, CDR1 is SGHRS and CDR2 is YFSETQ. The CDR3 DNA sequence: TGCGCCAGCAGCTTGGATGCGGGAGGTTCCTACAATGAGCAGTTCTTC. Protein product: CASSLDAGGSYNEQFF. The full variable domain, in which reference TRBV5-1 and TRBJ2-1 provide the parts outside the CDR3, is KAGVTQTPRYLIKTRGQQVTLSCSPISGHRSVSWYQQTPGQGLQFLFEYFSETQRNKGNFPGRFSGRQFSNSRSEMNVSTLELGDSALYLCASSLDAGGSYNEQFFGPGTRLTVL.

The J gene is TRBJ1-5, the V gene TRBV7-2; D is undetermined. Trimming stripped 3 bases from V and 0 bases from J, with 3 bases between. The length of the CDR3 is 13 residues. Looked up from germline, CDR1 is SGHTA and CDR2 is FQGNSA. The CDR3 is CASSFNSNQPQHF. Here the CDR3 DNA reads TGTGCCAGCAGCTTTAATAGCAATCAGCCCCAGCATTTT.

The chain is built from TRBV4-1 and TRBJ2-1; D uncertain. CDR1 and CDR2 (germline): MGHRA, YSYEKL. V was cut by 2 bases and J by 6 bases, with 11 bases left in between. This CDR3 has 14 residues. CDR3 sequence reads: CASSQFPAVNEQFF. CDR3 bases: TGCGCCAGCAGCCAATTTCCTGCGGTCAATGAGCAGTTCTTC.

This rearrangement joins TRBV4-1 to TRBJ1-2; D ambiguous. The CDR3 is 14 residues long. Trimming shortened V by 4 bases and J by 2 bases, and 11 bases separated the two germline ends. Germline V gene sequence: CDR1 MGHRA, CDR2 YSYEKL. The CDR3 sequence: CASSPRGYNYGYTF. DNA for the CDR3: TGCGCCAGCAGCCCCCGCGGATACAACTATGGCTACACCTTC.

The rearrangement uses TRBV21-1 and TRBJ2-1; the table's TRBD1 call for D was not verified on the DNA. TRBV21-1 is designated a pseudogene. The CDR3 is made up of 17 amino acids. CDR3 sequence (DNA): TGTGCCAGCAGCAACCGTATACAGGGATATTCCTACAATGAGCAGTTCTTC. It is translated as CASSNRIQGYSYNEQFF.

This chain joins TRBV2 and TRBJ1-1; D not resolved. The germline gives CDR1 SNHLY, CDR2 FYNNEI. Trimming stripped 8 bases from V and 2 bases from J, with 6 bases between. The CDR3 is 11 amino acids. The CDR3 reads CASEVNTEAFF. CDR3 in DNA: TGTGCCAGCGAGGTAAACACTGAAGCTTTCTTT.

Of note for this clone: A far larger clone is just one base off, so this is likely a read error. The rearrangement links TRBV6-4 to TRBJ2-1; 7 positions match TRBD1. Germline V gene lookup returns CDR1 MRHNA and CDR2 SNTAGT. CDR3 size: 14 residues. V shed 2 bases, J shed 6 bases, and the junction held 4 bases outside the gene matches. The CDR3 protein is CASSDGAGGNEQFF. Written as DNA, the CDR3 is TGTGCCAGCAGTGACGGGGCAGGGGGCAATGAGCAGTTCTTC.

Comment on this clone: The junction shows a germline mismatch at one end, possibly a read error. The V call is TRBV6-5, the J call TRBJ1-4; TRBD1 aligns across 10 bases. The CDR3 length is 14 residues. Germline loops: CDR1 MNHEY, CDR2 SVGAGI. The CDR3 DNA sequence: TGTGCCAGTAGTTCGGGGACAGGGGTTACTTCGCTGTTTTTT. Protein product: CASSSGTGVTSLFF.

This chain connects TRBV7-6 to TRBJ2-7; D is uncertain. The CDR3 extends over 13 amino acids. V lost 5 bases and J lost 5, with 13 bases in between. Germline assignment: CDR1 SGHVS and CDR2 FNYEAQ. The CDR3 loop reads CASSQLIANEQYF. The CDR3 nucleotides are TGTGCCAGCAGCCAATTAATAGCCAACGAGCAGTACTTC.

V gene TRBV5-1 combines with J gene TRBJ2-1; D possibly corresponds to TRBD2 (5 bases). V was pared by 0 bases and J by 0 bases, with 13 bases between. This CDR3 region has 17 residues. Per the germline V gene, CDR1 is SGHRS and CDR2 is YFSETQ. CDR3 sequence (DNA): TGCGCCAGCAGCTTGGCCACAGAGAGGGCCTCCTACAATGAGCAGTTCTTC. Amino acid sequence: CASSLATERASYNEQFF. The full variable domain, rest sourced from reference TRBV5-1 and TRBJ2-1, is KAGVTQTPRYLIKTRGQQVTLSCSPISGHRSVSWYQQTPGQGLQFLFEYFSETQRNKGNFPGRFSGRQFSNSRSEMNVSTLELGDSALYLCASSLATERASYNEQFFGPGTRLTVL.

CDR3 in amino acids: CASSGDRGREKLFF. The CDR3, as DNA: TGTGCCAGCAGTGGGGACAGGGGGCGAGAAAAACTGTTTTTT. This chain joins TRBV2 and TRBJ1-4, with 12 bases aligning to TRBD1. V trimming: 4 bases; J trimming: 8 bases; junction bases outside the gene matches: 2. Germline CDR1 is SNHLY and CDR2 is FYNNEI. This CDR3 spans 14 amino acids.

J is TRBJ1-5 and V is TRBV25-1; no clear D gene. The CDR3 covers 11 residues. Germline CDR1 and CDR2: MGHDK and SYGVNS. Trimming left V 5 bases short and J 14 bases short, with 13 bases between. This CDR3 reads CASSIRECEHF. CDR3 nucleotide sequence: TGTGCCAGCAGTATACGGGAGTGCGAGCATTTT. Together with reference TRBV25-1 and TRBJ1-5, the CDR3 gives the full variable domain: EADIYQTPRYLVIGTGKKITLECSQTMGHDKMYWYQQDPGMELHLIHYSYGVNSTEKGDLSSESTVSRIRTEHFPLTLESARPSHTSQYLCASSIRECEHFGDGTRLSIL.

The V and J genes are TRBV5-1 and TRBJ1-2; 7 nucleotides agree with TRBD1. V lost 4 bases, J lost 8 bases, and 11 bases stayed unmatched. The CDR3 contains 14 residues. From germline, CDR1 is SGHRS and CDR2 YFSETQ. CDR3 DNA: TGCGCCAGCAGCCTCATAAACAGGGGCGGAGGCTACACCTTC. This translates into CASSLINRGGGYTF.

The V and J genes are TRBV7-9 and TRBJ2-7; D is possibly TRBD2 (6 bases). The CDR3 is made up of 16 amino acids. Germline lookup yields CDR1 SEHNR and CDR2 FQNEAQ (reference sequence). Trimming pared 1 base from V and 2 bases from J, leaving 15 bases between. CDR3 in DNA: TGTGCCAGCAGCTTAGTTGGCCGGGGGAGAGCCTACGAGCAGTACTTC. This codes for CASSLVGRGRAYEQYF.